This T cell receptor (beta chain) came from a study of PD-L1 blockade in urothelial cancer. Clones were read by immunoSEQ multiplex PCR, and TCRdb kept only the in-frame ones, dropping some. This sample has under 60,000 clones, with roughly 80% found just once. V was clipped by 5 bases and J by 4 bases, with 17 bases between them. The CDR3 extends over 15 amino acids. Germline lookup yields CDR1 SGHTA and CDR2 FQGTGA. Time point of the sample: pretreatment peripheral blood. Here the sequenced sample was PBMCs, taken around atezolizumab (anti-PD-L1) treatment. This chain connects TRBV7-3 to TRBJ1-1; tentatively, D is TRBD1 (6 bases). The origin of this receptor is a man between 65 and 80 years old with urothelial cancer. CDR3 amino acids: CASSPLGGAVTEAFF. DNA of the CDR3: TGTGCCAGCAGCCCTCTGGGGGGGGCCGTCACTGAAGCTTTCTTT.